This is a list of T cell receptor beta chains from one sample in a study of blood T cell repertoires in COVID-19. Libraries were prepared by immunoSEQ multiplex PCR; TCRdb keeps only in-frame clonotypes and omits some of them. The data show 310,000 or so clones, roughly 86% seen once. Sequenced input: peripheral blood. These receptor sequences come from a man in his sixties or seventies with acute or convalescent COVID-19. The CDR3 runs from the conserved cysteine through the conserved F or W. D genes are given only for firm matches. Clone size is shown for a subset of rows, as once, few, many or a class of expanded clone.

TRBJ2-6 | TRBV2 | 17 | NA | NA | CASTRQAALTGANVLTF | TGTGCCAGCACCAGACAGGCCGCATTAACTGGGGCCAACGTCCTGACTTTC
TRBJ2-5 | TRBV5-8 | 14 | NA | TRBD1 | CASSLGQGGETQYF | TGTGCCAGCAGCTTGGGACAGGGTGGGGAGACCCAGTACTTC
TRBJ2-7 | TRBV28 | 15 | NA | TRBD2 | CASSLTSGRTYEQYF | TGTGCCAGCAGTTTGACTAGCGGACGAACCTACGAGCAGTACTTC
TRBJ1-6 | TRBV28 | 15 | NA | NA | CASSQGQGISSPLHF | TGTGCCAGCAGCCAAGGGCAGGGAATTTCTTCACCCCTCCACTTT
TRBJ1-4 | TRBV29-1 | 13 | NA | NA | CSVGQATNEKLFF | TGCAGCGTTGGACAGGCAACTAATGAAAAACTGTTTTTT
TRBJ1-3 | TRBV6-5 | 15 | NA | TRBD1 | CASNSLDRGVDTIYF | TGTGCCAGCAATTCTCTCGACAGGGGGGTAGACACCATATATTTT
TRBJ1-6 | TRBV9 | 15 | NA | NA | CASSVGGHDNSPLHF | TGTGCCAGCAGCGTAGGGGGACACGATAATTCACCCCTCCACTTT
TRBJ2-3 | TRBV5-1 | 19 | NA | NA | CASSLWGRALGGSPDTQYF | TGCGCCAGCAGCCTATGGGGCAGGGCGTTAGGCGGCTCCCCGGATACGCAGTATTTT
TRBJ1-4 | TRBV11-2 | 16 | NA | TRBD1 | CASSLATSGGWEKLFF | TGTGCCAGCAGCTTAGCAACCTCAGGGGGCTGGGAAAAACTGTTTTTT
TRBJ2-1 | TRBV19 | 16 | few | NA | CASTPRERTTYNEQFF | TGTGCCAGTACTCCCCGGGAGCGGACCACCTACAATGAGCAGTTCTTC
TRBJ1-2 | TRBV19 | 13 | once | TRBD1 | CASSTRTGEGYTF | TGTGCCAGTAGTACTCGGACAGGGGAAGGCTACACCTTC
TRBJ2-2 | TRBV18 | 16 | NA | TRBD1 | CASSPRGQGNTGELFF | TGTGCCAGCTCACCCCGAGGACAGGGGAACACCGGGGAGCTGTTTTTT
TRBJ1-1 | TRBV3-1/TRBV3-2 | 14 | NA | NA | CASSQDVGGTEAFF | TGTGCCAGCAGCCAAGATGTAGGAGGCACTGAAGCTTTCTTT
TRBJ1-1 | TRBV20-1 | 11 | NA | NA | CSVYPNTEAFF | TGCAGTGTCTACCCGAACACTGAAGCTTTCTTT
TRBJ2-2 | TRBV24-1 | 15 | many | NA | CATSDHLQGTGELFF | TGTGCCACCAGTGATCACCTCCAGGGAACCGGGGAGCTGTTTTTT
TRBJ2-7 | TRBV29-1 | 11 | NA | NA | CSAGGAYEQYF | TGCAGCGCTGGAGGCGCCTACGAGCAGTACTTC
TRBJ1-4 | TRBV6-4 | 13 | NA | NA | CASSVVAGEKLFF | TGTGCCAGCAGTGTAGTCGCGGGTGAAAAACTGTTTTTT
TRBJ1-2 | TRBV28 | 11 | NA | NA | CASRANYGYTF | TGTGCCAGCAGAGCGAACTATGGCTACACCTTC
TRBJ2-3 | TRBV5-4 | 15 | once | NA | CASSLFRDGSDTQYF | TGTGCCAGCAGCTTGTTCAGGGATGGATCAGATACGCAGTATTTT
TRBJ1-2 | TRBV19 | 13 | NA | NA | CASTRGSNYGYTF | TGTGCCAGTACCAGGGGCAGTAACTATGGCTACACCTTC
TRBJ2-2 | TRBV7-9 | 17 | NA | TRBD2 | CASSPGTSGQNTGELFF | TGTGCCAGCAGCCCGGGGACTAGCGGTCAGAACACCGGGGAGCTGTTTTTT
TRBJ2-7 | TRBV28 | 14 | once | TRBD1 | CASNSGQGLFEQYF | TGTGCCAGCAACTCGGGACAGGGTTTATTCGAGCAGTACTTC
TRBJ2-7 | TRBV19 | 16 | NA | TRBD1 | CASSKFAGTGRDEQYF | TGTGCCAGTAGTAAGTTTGCCGGGACAGGGCGAGACGAGCAGTACTTC
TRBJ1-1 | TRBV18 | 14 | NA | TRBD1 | CASSASTGDTEAFF | TGTGCCAGCTCAGCCTCGACAGGGGACACTGAAGCTTTCTTT
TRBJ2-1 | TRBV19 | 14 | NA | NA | CASSIDRTANEQFF | TGTGCCAGTAGTATAGATAGGACAGCGAATGAGCAGTTCTTC
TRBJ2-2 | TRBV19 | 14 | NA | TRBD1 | CASSGTGNTGELFF | TGTGCCAGCTCCGGGACAGGGAACACCGGGGAGCTGTTTTTT
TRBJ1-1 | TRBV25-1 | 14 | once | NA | CASSERGMNTEAFF | TGTGCCAGCAGTGAGCGGGGCATGAACACTGAAGCTTTCTTT
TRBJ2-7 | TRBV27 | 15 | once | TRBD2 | CASSLGLAAPYEQYF | TGTGCCAGCAGTTTAGGACTAGCGGCCCCCTACGAGCAGTACTTC
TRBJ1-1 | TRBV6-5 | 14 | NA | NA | CASSYLQGNTEAFF | TGTGCCAGCAGTTACTTACAGGGGAACACTGAAGCTTTCTTT
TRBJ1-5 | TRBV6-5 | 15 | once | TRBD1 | CASRKTGGGNQPQHF | TGTGCCAGCAGAAAAACAGGGGGCGGCAATCAGCCCCAGCATTTT
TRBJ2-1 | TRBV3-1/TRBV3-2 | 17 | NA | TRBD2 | CASHGIRVGGVYNEQFF | TGTGCCAGCCATGGGATTCGGGTTGGGGGGGTCTACAATGAGCAGTTCTTC
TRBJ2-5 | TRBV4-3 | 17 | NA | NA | CASSPAAWTGGGETQYF | TGCGCCAGCAGCCCCGCCGCCTGGACGGGGGGCGGAGAGACCCAGTACTTC
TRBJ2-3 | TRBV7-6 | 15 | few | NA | CASSGVTGFSDTQYF | TGTGCCAGCAGTGGGGTAACAGGGTTTTCCGATACGCAGTATTTT
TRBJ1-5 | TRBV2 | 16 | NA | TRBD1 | CASSGQGALSNQPQHF | TGTGCCAGCAGTGGACAGGGGGCCCTAAGCAATCAGCCCCAGCATTTT
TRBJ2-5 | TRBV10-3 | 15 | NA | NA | CAISSLQGGEETQYF | TGTGCCATCAGTTCCCTACAAGGGGGGGAGGAGACCCAGTACTTC
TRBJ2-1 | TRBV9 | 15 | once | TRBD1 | CASSVVGGPYNEQFF | TGTGCCAGCAGCGTAGTAGGGGGCCCCTACAATGAGCAGTTCTTC
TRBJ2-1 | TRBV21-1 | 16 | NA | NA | CASSKPFSGSKNEQFF | TGTGCCAGCAGCAAACCCTTTAGCGGGAGCAAGAATGAGCAGTTCTTC
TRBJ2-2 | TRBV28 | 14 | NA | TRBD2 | CASLTSGNTGELFF | TGTGCCAGCCTGACTAGCGGGAACACCGGGGAGCTGTTTTTT
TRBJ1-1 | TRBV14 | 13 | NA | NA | CASSQISPGKAFF | TGTGCCAGCAGCCAAATCTCCCCAGGGAAAGCTTTCTTT
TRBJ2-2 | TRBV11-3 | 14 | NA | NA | CASSVLLGVGELFF | TGTGCCAGCAGCGTCCTACTAGGCGTCGGGGAGCTGTTTTTT
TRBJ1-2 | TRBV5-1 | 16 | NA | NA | CASSPDGGTGNYGYTF | TGCGCCAGCAGCCCCGACGGGGGAACAGGCAACTATGGCTACACCTTC
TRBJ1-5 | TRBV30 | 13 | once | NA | CAWTRQGNQPQHF | TGTGCCTGGACTCGACAGGGCAATCAGCCCCAGCATTTT
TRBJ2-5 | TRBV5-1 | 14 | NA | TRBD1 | CASSFGTGEETQYF | TGCGCCAGCAGCTTTGGGACAGGGGAGGAGACCCAGTACTTC
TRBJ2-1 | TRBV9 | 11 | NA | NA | CASSVGSEKFF | TGTGCCAGCAGCGTAGGCAGCGAGAAGTTCTTC